This entry concerns a single T cell receptor beta chain. What it binds is not known. This sample was included in a study of graft-versus-host responses after intestinal transplantation. For the study at large: Following induction with anti-thymocyte globulin, all recipients were given tacrolimus and steroids for three to four years. Study-wide points: Graft-donor T cell macrochimerism coincided with high graft-versus-host to host-versus-graft clonal ratios in allografts.

TCRdb's copy holds only in-frame clones and misses some; the assay was immunoSEQ multiplex PCR. The sample lists around 69,000 clones, 90% occurring once. Germline loops: CDR1 SGHVS, CDR2 FNYEAQ. This CDR3 comprises 17 residues. V lost 1 base and J lost 0, with 13 bases in between. This sequence joins TRBV7-6 and TRBJ1-5, with D possibly TRBD1 on 6 matching bases. Specimen: unstimulated CD8+ T cells sorted from spleen or lymph node cells, collected before transplant. The clonotype comes from a human donor who was the organ donor for an intestinal transplant. The CDR3 sequence: CASSLEPDRYSNQPQHF. DNA for the CDR3: TGTGCCAGCAGCTTAGAGCCGGACAGATATAGCAATCAGCCCCAGCATTTT.